This T cell receptor beta chain originates from a study of CD8+CD57+ T cells in acquired aplastic anemia. On the study more broadly: Isolated CD4+ and CD8+ cells, once sorted, yielded DNA averaging roughly 3 ug. Findings and caveats of the study: In common between the patients and the controls were approximately 30 CD8+ CDR3 sequences.

Genomic DNA templated the TCR beta VDJ and CDR3 profiling. TCRdb redid the calling of the reads with MiXCR, one entry per CDR3 protein. The sample comprises 35,000 to 45,000 distinct CDR3 sequences, 68% of which are singletons, and around a quarter rests with the top ten. The CDR3 extends over 14 amino acids. The germline V and J ends were trimmed by 1 base and 4 bases, with 9 bases remaining between them. Germline V gene sequence: CDR1 KGHDR, CDR2 SFDVKD. On this clonotype: Its target is unknown.

V is TRBV24-1 and J is TRBJ1-1; a weak D match, TRBD1 (6 bases). The clonotype originates from a human donor in good health, serving as a control. Sequences were obtained from sorted CD4+, CD8+, or CD8+CD57+ T cells (not recorded which) from PBMCs. CDR3 nucleotide sequence: TGTGCCACCAGTGATTTATGGGGGGCCACTGAAGCTTTCTTT. The encoded protein is CATSDLWGATEAFF.